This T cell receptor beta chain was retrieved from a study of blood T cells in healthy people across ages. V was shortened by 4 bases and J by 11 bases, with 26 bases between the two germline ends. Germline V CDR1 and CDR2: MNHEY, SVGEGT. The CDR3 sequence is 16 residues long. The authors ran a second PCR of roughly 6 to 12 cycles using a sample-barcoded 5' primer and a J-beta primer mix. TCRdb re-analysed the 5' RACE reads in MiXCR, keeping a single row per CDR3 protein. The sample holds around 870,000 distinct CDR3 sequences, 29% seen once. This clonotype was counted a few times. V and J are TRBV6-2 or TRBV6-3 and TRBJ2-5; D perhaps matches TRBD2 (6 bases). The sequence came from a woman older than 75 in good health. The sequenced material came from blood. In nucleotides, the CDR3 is TGTGCCAGCAGTTGGTTCCTTAGGGACTTTAACAATGAGCAGTACTTC. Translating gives CASSWFLRDFNNEQYF.